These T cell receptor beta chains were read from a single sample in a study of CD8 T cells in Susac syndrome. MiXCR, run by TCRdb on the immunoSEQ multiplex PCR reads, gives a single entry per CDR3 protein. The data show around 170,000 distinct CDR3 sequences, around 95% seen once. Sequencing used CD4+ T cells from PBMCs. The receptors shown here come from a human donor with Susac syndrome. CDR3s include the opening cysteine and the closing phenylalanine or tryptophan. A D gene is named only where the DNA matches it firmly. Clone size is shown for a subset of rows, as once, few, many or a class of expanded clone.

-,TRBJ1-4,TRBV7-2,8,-,TGTTCTTGGGTGAAACTGTTTTTT,CSWVKLFF
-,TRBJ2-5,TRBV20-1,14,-,TGCAGCACCACTGGGGGTCTGGGGGTGGAGACCCAGTACTTC,CSTTGGLGVETQYF
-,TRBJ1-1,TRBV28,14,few,TGTGCCAGCAGTTTAAGTGGGGGAGGCACTGAAGCTTTCTTT,CASSLSGGGTEAFF
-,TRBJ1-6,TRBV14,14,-,TGTGCCAGCAGCCAAGACCCGGTTGGTTCACCCCTCCACTTT,CASSQDPVGSPLHF
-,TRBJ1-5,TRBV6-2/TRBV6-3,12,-,TGTGCCAGCAGTGAGGGTTTGGAGCCCCAGCATTTT,CASSEGLEPQHF
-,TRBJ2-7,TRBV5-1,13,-,TGCGCCAGCGCTCTTACTAGGCCAGGCGAGCAGTACTTC,CASALTRPGEQYF
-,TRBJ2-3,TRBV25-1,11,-,TGTGCCAGCAGTGAGACAGATACGCAGTATTTT,CASSETDTQYF
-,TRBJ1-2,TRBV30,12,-,TGTGCCTCCAGGGAATTTAACTATGGCTACACCTTC,CASREFNYGYTF
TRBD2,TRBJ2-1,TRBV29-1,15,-,TGCAGCGTGGGGATAGCGGGGAAGCCCTACAATGAGCAGTTCTTC,CSVGIAGKPYNEQFF
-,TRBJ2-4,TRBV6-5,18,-,TGTGCCAGCAGTTACTTATCCAGTGGTGCGACGGCCAAAAACATTCAGTACTTC,CASSYLSSGATAKNIQYF
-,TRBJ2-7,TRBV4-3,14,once,TGCGCCAGCAGCCAAGAGGGTGGTCGCTACGAGCAGTACTTC,CASSQEGGRYEQYF
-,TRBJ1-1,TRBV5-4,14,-,TGTGCCAGCAGCGCGACAGGCCGGAACACTGAAGCTTTCTTT,CASSATGRNTEAFF
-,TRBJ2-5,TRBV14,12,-,TGTGCCAGCAGCCAGAGATTCGAGACCCAGTACTTC,CASSQRFETQYF
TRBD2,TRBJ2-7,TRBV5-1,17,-,TGCGCCAGCAGCGGAATCGGATCCGGGACTAGCGGGGGAGAGCAGTACTTC,CASSGIGSGTSGGEQYF
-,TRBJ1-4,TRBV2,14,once,TGTGCCAGCACTTACAGGGCCACTAATGAAAAACTGTTTTTT,CASTYRATNEKLFF
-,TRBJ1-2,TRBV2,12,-,TGTGCCAGCAGTGAACAGGGCTATGGCTACACCTTC,CASSEQGYGYTF
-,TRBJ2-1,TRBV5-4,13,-,TGTGCCAGCAGAGAGGACAGTCACAATGAGCAGTTCTTC,CASREDSHNEQFF
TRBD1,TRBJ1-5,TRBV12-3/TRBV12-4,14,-,TGTGCCAGCAGAGGTTCAGGGGGAGATCAGCCCCAGCATTTT,CASRGSGGDQPQHF
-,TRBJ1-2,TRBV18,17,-,TGTGCCAGCTCACCCACGGGAGAAGGGGGAGGCGGCTATGGCTACACCTTC,CASSPTGEGGGGYGYTF
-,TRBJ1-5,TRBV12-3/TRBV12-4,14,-,TGTGCCAGCAGTTTATCGGGGGCGGTAAAGCCCCAGCATTTT,CASSLSGAVKPQHF
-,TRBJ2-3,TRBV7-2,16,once,TGTGCCAGCAGCTTATTCGGGATCAGGATGGGAGATACGCAGTATTTT,CASSLFGIRMGDTQYF
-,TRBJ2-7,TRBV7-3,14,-,TGTGCCAGCAGCCTCCAACCGGGGTTCGCAAAGCAGTACTTC,CASSLQPGFAKQYF
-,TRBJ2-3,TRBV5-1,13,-,TGCGCCAGCAGCTCTGGGACTCGAGATACGCAGTATTTT,CASSSGTRDTQYF
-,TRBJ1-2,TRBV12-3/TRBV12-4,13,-,TGTGCCAGCAGCCCCGTTGGGGGTCGGGGCTACACCTTC,CASSPVGGRGYTF
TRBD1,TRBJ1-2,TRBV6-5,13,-,TGTGCCAGTAGGGACAGGTCAAACTATGGCTACACCTTC,CASRDRSNYGYTF
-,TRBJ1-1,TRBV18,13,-,TGTGCCAGCTCACCAGCGTCCGTACCGGCAGCTTTCTTT,CASSPASVPAAFF
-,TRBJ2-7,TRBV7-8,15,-,TGTGCCAGCAGCTTAGTCCTGGGCAGCTCCTACGAGCAGTACTTC,CASSLVLGSSYEQYF
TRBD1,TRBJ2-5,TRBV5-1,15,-,TGCGCCAGCAGCGTCACAGGGGCTCGGGGAGAGACCCAGTACTTC,CASSVTGARGETQYF
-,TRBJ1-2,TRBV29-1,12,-,TGCAGCGTTGATCGCGGGAATGGAGGCTACACCTTC,CSVDRGNGGYTF
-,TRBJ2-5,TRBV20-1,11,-,TGCAGTGCTGATCTGGGGGAGACCCAGTACTTC,CSADLGETQYF
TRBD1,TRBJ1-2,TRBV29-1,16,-,TGCAGCGTTGGAACCCTCGGACAGGGGGTAAACTATGGCTACACCTTC,CSVGTLGQGVNYGYTF
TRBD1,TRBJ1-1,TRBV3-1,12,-,TGTGCCAGCAGCCGCCGGACAGGTAAAGCTTTCTTT,CASSRRTGKAFF
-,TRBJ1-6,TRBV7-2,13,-,TGTGCCAGCACCCACAGGGAGGGTTCACCCCTCCACTTT,CASTHREGSPLHF
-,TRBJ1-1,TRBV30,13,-,TGTGCCTGGAGTGTCGTTGGGGGGACTGAAGCTTTCTTT,CAWSVVGGTEAFF
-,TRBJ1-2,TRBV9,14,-,TGTGCCAGCAGCGTATCAGGCCAGGGCTTACCCTACACCTTC,CASSVSGQGLPYTF
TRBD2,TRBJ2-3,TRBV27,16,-,TGTGCCAGCAGTTTGTCTCTAGCGGGGGGGCAAGATACGCAGTATTTT,CASSLSLAGGQDTQYF
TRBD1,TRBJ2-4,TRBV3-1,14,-,TGTGCCAGCAGCCACCGACAGGGGGTTGCCATTCAGTACTTC,CASSHRQGVAIQYF
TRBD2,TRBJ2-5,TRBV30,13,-,TGTGCCTGGAGTGCCGGGGGGAGAGAGACCCAGTACTTC,CAWSAGGRETQYF
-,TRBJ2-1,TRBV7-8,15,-,TGTGCCAGCACCCTCGCGGGGACCTCCTACAATGAGCAGTTCTTC,CASTLAGTSYNEQFF
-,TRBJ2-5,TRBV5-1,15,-,TGCGCCAGCAGCTACCGGGGGCCCCCCGGAGAGACCCAGTACTTC,CASSYRGPPGETQYF
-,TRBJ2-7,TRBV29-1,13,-,TGCAGCGTGGATCGGGGGACCTCCTACGAGCAGTACTTC,CSVDRGTSYEQYF
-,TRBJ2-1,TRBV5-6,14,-,TGTGCCAGCAGCTTGGACAGGGATGGCGATGAGCAGTTCTTC,CASSLDRDGDEQFF
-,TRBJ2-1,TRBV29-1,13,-,TGCAGCGTTTGTCTAGTTGTCTACAATGAGCAGTTCTTC,CSVCLVVYNEQFF
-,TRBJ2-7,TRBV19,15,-,TGTGCCAGTAGTATAGACAGGATTCTACCCTACGAGCAGTACTTC,CASSIDRILPYEQYF
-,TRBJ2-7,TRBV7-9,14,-,TGTGCCAGCAGCTGGGGGAGTAGCTCCTACGAGCAGTACTTC,CASSWGSSSYEQYF